This record covers a single T cell receptor (beta chain). It lacks a known antigen. There are no base qualities to consult, and no much larger clone falls within one base. These data are taken from a study of blood T cell repertoires in COVID-19 (dated by TCRdb to about 2020). About the investigation overall: Collaborator samples came from the United States, Italy and Spain and covered acute and convalescent phases of COVID-19. The material from the prospective study consisted of cDNA or gDNA derived from T cells, B-cell-depleted T cells, or PBMCs. Where available, HLA class I and class II types were taken from metadata supplied by the sample provider and were not determined by assay-based typing. Sample metadata almost always included a de-identified subject ID, COVID-19 status, age in years and sex. The samples were drawn from the first 160 participants of the ongoing ImmuneRACE study and from 950 to 1,500 subjects provided by 6 global collaborators. Subjects who had been exposed to COVID-19, were actively infected with it, or had recovered from it provided the deeply sampled blood TCRbeta repertoires that made up the dataset. The repertoires were released in a freely available public database meant as a resource for research on the immune response to SARS-CoV-2. The paper as a whole reports these results and caveats: The quantity of clinical and demographic metadata differed by source and by participant and was supplied without curation.

Collaborating institutions collected whole blood in K2EDTA tubes following their own protocols. For TCRbeta analysis, collaborators shipped samples as frozen whole blood, isolated PBMCs, or DNA extracted from either of those sample types. TCRbeta CDR3 regions were amplified from genomic DNA using the immunoSEQ Assay, a bias-controlled multiplex PCR. In the authors' own workflow: Within the assay, amplification of reference gene primers was used to estimate how many nucleated cells each sample contained. To quantify the absolute abundance of each unique TCRbeta CDR3 rearrangement, sequence reads were collapsed and filtered. Productive Simpson clonality was computed per sample as the square root of Simpson's diversity index over productive rearrangements. TCRdb's version of the immuneACCESS table is confined to in-frame rearrangements and falls short of the full clone set. An unresolved V gene accounts for under half of the shortfall where checked; the remainder is of unknown origin. V, J and clone size derive from that table, while D and trimming were established from the DNA sequence. This sample gives 100,000 to 150,000 clones in total; around 88% of them show up just once. The biggest ten clones account for about 5.4% of the sample.

From cysteine to phenylalanine, the CDR3 is 16 amino acids long. Only the CDR3 portion is preserved as DNA: 48 bases, with reading frame beginning at the first base. CDR1 and CDR2 were assigned from the germline V gene as SGHVS and FQNEAQ. Trimming accounts for 1 base at V and 5 bases at J, while the number of junction bases matched to no gene is 5. The TCR sequence derives from an older man with active or convalescent COVID-19. The sample taken for sequencing was peripheral blood. In this chain, TRBV7-8 is recombined with TRBJ2-4; 10 junctional bases match TRBD1. The bases read TGTGCCAGCAGCTTAGATGAGGGGACAGGGGAAAACATTCAGTACTTC. This sequence encodes CASSLDEGTGENIQYF.